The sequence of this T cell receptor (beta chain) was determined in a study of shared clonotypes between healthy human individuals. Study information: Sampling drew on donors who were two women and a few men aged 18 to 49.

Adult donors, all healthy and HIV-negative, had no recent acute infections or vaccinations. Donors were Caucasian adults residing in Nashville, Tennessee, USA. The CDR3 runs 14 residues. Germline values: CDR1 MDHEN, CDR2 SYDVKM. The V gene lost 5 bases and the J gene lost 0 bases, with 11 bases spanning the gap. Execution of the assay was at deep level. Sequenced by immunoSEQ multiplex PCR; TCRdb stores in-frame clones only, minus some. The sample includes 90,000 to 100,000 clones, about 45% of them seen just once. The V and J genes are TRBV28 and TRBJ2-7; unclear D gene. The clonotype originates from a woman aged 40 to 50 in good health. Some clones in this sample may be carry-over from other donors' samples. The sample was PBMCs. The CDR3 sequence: CASSGWNGSYEQYF. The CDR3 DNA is TGTGCCAGCAGTGGCTGGAATGGCTCCTACGAGCAGTACTTC.